The rows below give T cell receptor beta chains drawn from one sample of a study of graft-versus-host responses after intestinal transplantation. The assay was immunoSEQ multiplex PCR, and TCRdb's table has in-frame clones only and misses some. Of about 35,000 clones in the sample, approximately 93% were seen once. No antigen is known for these receptors. This specimen was unstimulated CD8+ T cells sorted from spleen or lymph node cells, taken before transplant. The receptors originated from a human donor who was the organ donor for an intestinal transplant. CDR3s include the opening cysteine and the closing phenylalanine or tryptophan. D genes are given only for firm matches. Part of the rows lack a size; the others show once, few, many or a class for expanded clones.

V gene,D gene,J gene,clone size,CDR3 DNA,CDR3 protein
TRBV6-1,TRBD1,TRBJ2-7,NA,TGTGCCAGCAGTGAAGACAGGGGTGGAGAGCAGTACTTC,CASSEDRGGEQYF
TRBV27,NA,TRBJ2-4,NA,TGTGCCAGCAGTCCTATACCCCATACCAAAAACATTCAGTACTTC,CASSPIPHTKNIQYF
TRBV10-2,TRBD2,TRBJ2-1,NA,TGCGCCAGCAGTGAGTCCGGGACTAGCTCCTACAATGAGCAGTTCTTC,CASSESGTSSYNEQFF
TRBV19,NA,TRBJ1-4,NA,TGTGCCAGTAGTTCCTTCGAGGGCGTCCATGAAAAACTGTTTTTT,CASSSFEGVHEKLFF
TRBV4-3,NA,TRBJ1-2,once,TGCGCCAGCAGCCAAGATAGTTTGGCAGGGGATGGCTACACCTTC,CASSQDSLAGDGYTF
TRBV27,TRBD1,TRBJ1-1,NA,TGTGCCAGCAGTTTATGGACAGGGGGCACTGAAGCTTTCTTT,CASSLWTGGTEAFF
TRBV27,NA,TRBJ1-5,once,TGTGCCAGCAGGCCCAGGATAGCAAATCAGCCCCAGCATTTT,CASRPRIANQPQHF
TRBV11-2,TRBD2,TRBJ2-3,NA,TGTGCCAGCAGCTTACTAGCGGGAGGTTTAACAGATACGCAGTATTTT,CASSLLAGGLTDTQYF
TRBV5-4,NA,TRBJ2-1,NA,TGTGCCAGCAGCTTGGGGCCATACAATGAGCAGTTCTTC,CASSLGPYNEQFF
TRBV5-1,TRBD2,TRBJ2-1,NA,TGCGCCAGCAGCGGGGCCCCTAGCGGGAGGATCTATGAGCAGTTCTTC,CASSGAPSGRIYEQFF